Sequencing of this TCR beta chain was carried out in a study of T cell responses to AZD1222 COVID-19 vaccine. Study information: Second-dose intervals of approximately 4 or approximately 12 weeks were pooled. Study-wide results and caveats: Compared with day 0, the breadth and depth of the Spike-specific TCR repertoire rose significantly after two doses of AZD1222.

The V segment lost 6 bases and the J segment 5 bases; nucleotides outside the gene matches: 2. Germline values: CDR1 SNHLY, CDR2 FYNNEI. The CDR3 spans 14 residues. The protocol was immunoSEQ multiplex PCR, while the TCRdb copy is restricted to in-frame clones and leaves out a portion. This sample carries under 150,000 clones, around nine tenths of them seen once, and the ten largest clones take around 2.8%. On this clone: Its target is unknown.

This TCR was recovered from an adult in good health. V is TRBV2 and J is TRBJ2-2; 11 bases align to TRBD1. The input for sequencing was peripheral blood, taken on day 0 of AZD1222 vaccination. The CDR3 DNA reads as TGTGCCAGCAGCCGGGACAGGGGGACCGGGGAGCTGTTTTTT. It specifies CASSRDRGTGELFF.